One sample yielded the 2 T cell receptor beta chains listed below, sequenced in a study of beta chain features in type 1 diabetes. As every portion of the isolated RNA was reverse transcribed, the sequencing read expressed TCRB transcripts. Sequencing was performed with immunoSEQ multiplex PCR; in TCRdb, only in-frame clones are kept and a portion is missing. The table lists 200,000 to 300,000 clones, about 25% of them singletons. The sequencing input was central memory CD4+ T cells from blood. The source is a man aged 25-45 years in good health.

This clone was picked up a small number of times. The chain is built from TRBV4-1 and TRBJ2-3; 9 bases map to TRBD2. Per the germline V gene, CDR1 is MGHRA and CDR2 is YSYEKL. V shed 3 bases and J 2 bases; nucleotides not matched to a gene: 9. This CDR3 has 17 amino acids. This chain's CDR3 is CASSQPTAGGYTDTQYF. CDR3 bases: TGCGCCAGCAGCCAGCCCACGGCGGGGGGGTACACAGATACGCAGTATTTT.

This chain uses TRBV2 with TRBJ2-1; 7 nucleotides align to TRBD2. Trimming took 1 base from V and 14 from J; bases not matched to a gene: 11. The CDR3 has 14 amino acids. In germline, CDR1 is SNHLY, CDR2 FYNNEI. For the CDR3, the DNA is TGTGCCAGCAGTGAAGGCCGGGGTCCGGCGGGGGAGTTCTTC. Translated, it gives CASSEGRGPAGEFF.